These 22 T cell receptor beta chains were sequenced from one sample in a study of immune evolution from preneoplasia to lung adenocarcinoma. The data were produced by immunoSEQ multiplex PCR, yet TCRdb's version contains in-frame clones alone and is incomplete. Of a few thousand clones in the sample, 88% were seen once. Material: FFPE invasive lung adenocarcinoma tissue. Source of these receptors: a person aged 45 to 59 with lung adenocarcinoma.

J is TRBJ1-2 and V is TRBV7-8; possibly TRBD1 for D (5 bases). The CDR3 sequence is 15 residues long. Germline V CDR1 and CDR2: SGHVS, FQNEAQ. Trimming took off 5 bases at V and 6 bases at J, with 19 bases between the two ends. The CDR3 nucleotides are TGTGCCAGCAGCCAAAGAACTGCAGGGACGGATGGCTACACCTTC. This sequence encodes CASSQRTAGTDGYTF.

This chain joins TRBV14 and TRBJ2-2; the D is unclear. The CDR3 is 13 residues long. The ends were cut back, 4 bases at V and 5 bases at J, with 8 bases in the middle. In germline, CDR1 is SGHDN, CDR2 FVKESK. The CDR3, as DNA: TGTGCCAGCAGCCGCTCTTGGACCGGGGAGCTGTTTTTT. Its protein product is CASSRSWTGELFF.

The J gene is TRBJ2-1, the V gene TRBV27; 8 bases line up with TRBD2. CDR3 length equals 16 residues. CDR1 MNHEY and CDR2 SMNVEV come from the germline V gene (reference sequence). J lost 4 bases, V lost 5 bases, and 10 bases had no gene match. The CDR3 nucleotides read TGTGCCAGCAGTCCCCGACTAGCGACCATTTACAATGAGCAGTTCTTC. Its translation: CASSPRLATIYNEQFF.

The rearrangement joins TRBV28 to TRBJ2-5; no firm D call. Germline values: CDR1 MDHEN, CDR2 SYDVKM. V was trimmed by 5 bases and J by 5 bases, leaving 12 bases between them. The CDR3 is 13 amino acids. The DNA of the CDR3 is TGTGCCAGCAGTCCCCGGATGGCGGAGACCCAGTACTTC. It translates to CASSPRMAETQYF.

The chain employs TRBV20-1 and TRBJ1-1; D remains ambiguous. V lost 5 bases and J 0 bases, leaving 4 bases between the germline ends. The V gene's germline CDR1 is DFQATT and CDR2 SNEGSKA (reference sequence). The CDR3 has 11 amino acids. In DNA form, the CDR3 reads TGCAGTGCTCCGATGAACACTGAAGCTTTCTTT. Translation gives CSAPMNTEAFF.

The chain is built from TRBV28 and TRBJ1-1; D gene uncertain. In germline, CDR1 is MDHEN, CDR2 SYDVKM. V lost 2 bases to trimming and J lost 1 base, with 8 bases between them. This CDR3 comprises 14 residues. CDR3 sequence (DNA): TGTGCCAGCAGTTTAATACAGCCGAACACTGAAGCTTTCTTT. It codes for CASSLIQPNTEAFF. The whole variable domain, filled in from reference TRBV28 and TRBJ1-1, reads DVKVTQSSRYLVKRTGEKVFLECVQDMDHENMFWYRQDPGLGLRLIYFSYDVKMKEKGDIPEGYSVSREKKERFSLILESASTNQTSMYLCASSLIQPNTEAFFGQGTRLTVV.

This clone was found once. The chain joins TRBV15 to TRBJ1-5; no firm D call. Germline loops: CDR1 LNHNV, CDR2 YYDKDF (reference sequence). CDR3 length: 16 amino acids. Trimming took 0 bases from V and 3 from J, leaving 12 bases between them. CDR3 region: CATSRERARDNQPQHF. The DNA for the CDR3 is TGTGCCACCAGCAGAGAAAGGGCCCGGGACAATCAGCCCCAGCATTTT. Drawing the rest from reference TRBV15 and TRBJ1-5, the complete variable domain is DAMVIQNPRYQVTQFGKPVTLSCSQTLNHNVMYWYQQKSSQAPKLLFHYYDKDFNNEADTPDNFQSRRPNTSFCFLDIRSPGLGDTAMYLCATSRERARDNQPQHFGDGTRLSIL.

V usage is TRBV2 and J usage is TRBJ2-7, with D possibly being TRBD1 or TRBD2 (5 bases each). The V gene lost 4 bases and the J gene lost 2 bases, with 6 bases spanning the gap. Germline assignment: CDR1 SNHLY and CDR2 FYNNEI. The length of the CDR3 is 12 residues. CDR3: CASSAGPYEQYF. In DNA, the CDR3 is TGTGCCAGCAGTGCGGGGCCCTACGAGCAGTACTTC.

This chain's CDR3 is CATSMGQGEEKLFF. The CDR3 DNA reads TGTGCCACCAGCATGGGACAGGGGGAGGAAAAACTGTTTTTT. J is TRBJ1-4 and V is TRBV15; 11 bases map to TRBD1. Germline V CDR1 and CDR2: LNHNV, YYDKDF (reference sequence). Unmatched junction bases numbered 3, after V lost 4 bases and J lost 8 bases. The CDR3 loop spans 14 amino acids.

In its sample, this clone was seen a few times. The V gene is TRBV27, the J gene TRBJ2-1; the match to TRBD2 covers 9 bases. This CDR3 has 15 amino acids. Germline trimming cut 5 bases from V and 2 bases from J; bases unmatched to any gene: 4. Germline-derived CDR1 and CDR2 are MNHEY and SMNVEV (reference sequence). The chain's CDR3 is CASSLRLAAYNEQFF. Written as DNA, the CDR3 is TGTGCCAGCAGTCTACGACTAGCGGCCTACAATGAGCAGTTCTTC.

This chain uses TRBV11-2 with TRBJ2-3; 10 positions agree with TRBD1. V shed 1 base, J shed 6 bases, and the junction held 4 bases outside the gene matches. Germline CDR1 and CDR2: SGHAT and FQNNGV. This CDR3 comprises 15 residues. In nucleotides, the CDR3 is TGTGCCAGCAGCTTAGTGGGACAGGGGACCGATACGCAGTATTTT. This codes for CASSLVGQGTDTQYF.

V and J are TRBV10-3 and TRBJ2-7, with 9 bases that match TRBD1. The length of the CDR3 is 13 residues. The ends lost 10 bases at V and 4 bases at J; junction bases unmatched: 8. Per the germline V gene, CDR1 is ENHRY and CDR2 is SYGVKD. The DNA for the CDR3 is TGTGCCACCTGGACAGGGGATGGGTACGAGCAGTACTTC. It translates to CATWTGDGYEQYF.

This rearrangement joins TRBV2 to TRBJ2-1; 7 positions match TRBD2. V was clipped by 6 bases and J by 2 bases; unmatched bases: 4. The CDR3 is made up of 14 amino acids. Germline V gives CDR1 SNHLY, CDR2 FYNNEI. CDR3 sequence (DNA): TGTGCCAGCAGGTCCGGGGGGACCTACAATGAGCAGTTCTTC. Protein product: CASRSGGTYNEQFF.

V gene TRBV7-2 combines with J gene TRBJ2-3; TRBD2 agrees at 11 bases. Unmatched junction bases numbered 5, after V lost 0 bases and J lost 6 bases. There are 16 residues in the CDR3. Germline V lookup: CDR1 SGHTA, CDR2 FQGNSA. The CDR3 spells CASSLAIAGGPDTQYF. CDR3 coding DNA: TGTGCCAGCAGCTTAGCAATAGCGGGAGGGCCGGATACGCAGTATTTT.

As concerns this clone: The junction shows a germline mismatch at one end, possibly a read error. V and J are TRBV6-4 and TRBJ1-1; D ambiguous. The CDR3 totals 13 residues. Germline V CDR1 and CDR2: MRHNA, SNTAGT. The CDR3 here is CASSKDTNTKAFF. The CDR3 DNA reads as TGTGCCAGCAGTAAGGATACGAACACTAAAGCTTTCTTT.

The rearrangement uses TRBV19 and TRBJ1-4; D is unclear. Trimming stripped 6 bases from V and 8 bases from J, with 19 bases between. The CDR3 length is 15 residues. From germline, CDR1 is LNHDA and CDR2 SQIVND (reference sequence). The CDR3 loop reads CASSTYEMGKEKLFF. CDR3 in DNA: TGTGCCAGTAGCACCTACGAGATGGGGAAGGAAAAACTGTTTTTT.

This sequence joins TRBV18 and TRBJ2-1, with TRBD2 as a possible D gene (6 bases). V was shortened by 6 bases and J by 4 bases, with 13 bases between the two germline ends. This CDR3 region has 14 residues. From germline, CDR1 is KGHSH and CDR2 LQKENI. CDR3 bases: TGTGCCAGCTCCTCGTCCGGGGGATACAATGAGCAGTTCTTC. It translates to CASSSSGGYNEQFF.

The chain couples TRBV2 to TRBJ2-5, with D perhaps TRBD2 (6 bases). CDR1 and CDR2 from the germline V gene are SNHLY and FYNNEI. Trimming shortened V by 8 bases and J by 6 bases, and 10 bases separated the two germline ends. The CDR3 length is 11 residues. CDR3 DNA sequence: TGTGCCAGCGGGACTGATCAGACCCAGTACTTC. Translating gives CASGTDQTQYF.

The J gene is TRBJ1-5, the V gene TRBV19, with D uncertain. The V end lost 3 bases, the J end lost 0 bases, and 15 bases lay between the germline ends. The CDR3 has 17 amino acids. Looked up from germline, CDR1 is LNHDA and CDR2 is SQIVND (reference sequence). CDR3 sequence (DNA): TGTGCCAGTAGTATCTGGCGAGGTCGATATAGCAATCAGCCCCAGCATTTT. This gives the protein CASSIWRGRYSNQPQHF.

This chain connects TRBV7-9 to TRBJ2-5, with 12 bases that match TRBD2. V shed 8 bases and J 5 bases; nucleotides not matched to a gene: 6. The length of the CDR3 is 14 residues. CDR1 and CDR2 (germline): SEHNR, FQNEAQ (reference sequence). In DNA form, the CDR3 reads TGTGCCAGCGCATCGACTAGCGGGAGTGAGACCCAGTACTTC. This gives the protein CASASTSGSETQYF. Using reference TRBV7-9 and TRBJ2-5 for the parts outside the CDR3, the full variable domain is DTGVSQNPRHKITKRGQNVTFRCDPISEHNRLYWYRQTLGQGPEFLTYFQNEAQLEKSRLLSDRFSAERPKGSFSTLEIQRTEQGDSAMYLCASASTSGSETQYFGPGTRLLVL.

The CDR3 DNA reads as TGCAGCGCCGGGACAGGGGGCATCACTGAAGCTTTCTTT. Protein product: CSAGTGGITEAFF. The chain combines TRBV29-1 with TRBJ1-1, with TRBD1 identical over 12 bases. CDR3 length: 13 amino acids. J was trimmed by 4 bases and V by 7 bases; bases with no gene match: 4. The V gene's germline CDR1 is SQVTM and CDR2 ANQGSEA.

This chain connects TRBV6-5 to TRBJ2-3, with D possibly being TRBD2 (5 bases). Trimming took 8 bases from V and 2 from J, leaving 8 bases between them. Germline values: CDR1 MNHEY, CDR2 SVGAGI. The CDR3 contains 12 residues. The CDR3 nucleotides read TGTGCCAGCGCGGACTCCACAGATACGCAGTATTTT. Protein: CASADSTDTQYF.